The rows below give T cell receptor beta chains drawn from one sample of a study of identical twins. TCRdb reanalysed the 5' RACE reads using MiXCR and keeps one entry per CDR3 protein. The sample records some 330,000 distinct CDR3 sequences, 9% to 10% being singletons. Sequencing input: naive T cells sorted from blood. Every receptor here comes from a woman aged 45-59 years in good health. CDR3s include the opening cysteine and the closing phenylalanine or tryptophan. Fields, in order: V gene, J gene, CDR3 length, clone size, D gene, CDR3 protein, CDR3 DNA. A D gene is named only where the DNA matches it firmly. Clone size appears in some rows only: once, few, many, or a class for an expanded clone.

v_call: TRBV29-1
j_call: TRBJ2-5
cdr3_length: 17
clone_size: few
d_call: TRBD1
cdr3_aa: CSVGGQGTWKAQETQYF
cdr3_nt: TGCAGCGTTGGAGGACAGGGGACGTGGAAGGCCCAAGAGACCCAGTACTTC

v_call: TRBV3-1
j_call: TRBJ2-1
cdr3_length: 15
clone_size: many
d_call: -
cdr3_aa: CASTSLGNPYNEQFF
cdr3_nt: TGTGCCAGCACCAGTTTGGGGAACCCCTACAATGAGCAGTTCTTC

v_call: TRBV5-1
j_call: TRBJ2-1
cdr3_length: 17
clone_size: many
d_call: TRBD2
cdr3_aa: CASSLVFSGISYNEQFF
cdr3_nt: TGCGCCAGCAGCTTGGTTTTTAGCGGGATTTCCTACAATGAGCAGTTCTTC

v_call: TRBV12-3/TRBV12-4
j_call: TRBJ2-1
cdr3_length: 15
clone_size: -
d_call: TRBD2
cdr3_aa: CASTSTSGTYNEQFF
cdr3_nt: TGTGCCAGCACCTCGACTAGCGGGACCTACAATGAGCAGTTCTTC

v_call: TRBV5-1
j_call: TRBJ2-1
cdr3_length: 14
clone_size: -
d_call: TRBD1
cdr3_aa: CASIPLQGGNEQFF
cdr3_nt: TGCGCCAGCATACCACTACAGGGGGGCAATGAGCAGTTCTTC

v_call: TRBV10-3
j_call: TRBJ2-1
cdr3_length: 13
clone_size: few
d_call: TRBD2
cdr3_aa: CAIKSSGKLEQFF
cdr3_nt: TGTGCCATCAAATCTAGCGGGAAACTTGAGCAGTTCTTC

v_call: TRBV6-5
j_call: TRBJ2-7
cdr3_length: 14
clone_size: many
d_call: -
cdr3_aa: CASRQRPPGYEQYF
cdr3_nt: TGTGCCAGCAGGCAACGCCCGCCGGGGTACGAGCAGTACTTC

v_call: TRBV29-1
j_call: TRBJ2-1
cdr3_length: 16
clone_size: -
d_call: -
cdr3_aa: CSVEFYVAVGANEQFF
cdr3_nt: TGCAGCGTTGAATTCTATGTTGCGGTCGGGGCCAATGAGCAGTTCTTC

v_call: TRBV7-2
j_call: TRBJ2-7
cdr3_length: 16
clone_size: -
d_call: -
cdr3_aa: CASSLAVGSNSYEQYF
cdr3_nt: TGTGCCAGCAGCTTAGCGGTCGGGAGCAACTCCTACGAGCAGTACTTC

v_call: TRBV5-1
j_call: TRBJ1-1
cdr3_length: 16
clone_size: many
d_call: TRBD1
cdr3_aa: CASSSYSQGRNTEAFF
cdr3_nt: TGCGCCAGCAGCTCGTATTCACAGGGGAGGAACACTGAAGCTTTCTTT

v_call: TRBV4-2
j_call: TRBJ2-2
cdr3_length: 21
clone_size: few
d_call: TRBD2
cdr3_aa: CASSQDLGTSGRGANTGELFF
cdr3_nt: TGTGCCAGCAGCCAAGATCTCGGGACTAGCGGGAGGGGGGCGAACACCGGGGAGCTGTTTTTT

v_call: TRBV5-1
j_call: TRBJ2-1
cdr3_length: 13
clone_size: many
d_call: -
cdr3_aa: CASSLPRRDEQFF
cdr3_nt: TGCGCCAGCAGCTTGCCCAGGCGGGATGAGCAGTTCTTC

v_call: TRBV7-9
j_call: TRBJ1-5
cdr3_length: 17
clone_size: -
d_call: TRBD1
cdr3_aa: CASSQGDRGPGNQPQHF
cdr3_nt: TGTGCCAGCAGCCAAGGGGACAGGGGGCCCGGGAATCAGCCCCAGCATTTT

v_call: TRBV5-1
j_call: TRBJ2-1
cdr3_length: 16
clone_size: -
d_call: TRBD2
cdr3_aa: CASGPGTSGEDNEQFF
cdr3_nt: TGCGCCAGCGGACCCGGGACTAGCGGGGAGGACAATGAGCAGTTCTTC

v_call: TRBV21-1
j_call: TRBJ1-3
cdr3_length: 15
clone_size: few
d_call: -
cdr3_aa: CASNRGTGKGNTIYF
cdr3_nt: TGTGCCAGCAACCGAGGGACAGGGAAAGGAAACACCATATATTTT

v_call: TRBV10-3
j_call: TRBJ2-1
cdr3_length: 15
clone_size: few
d_call: TRBD2
cdr3_aa: CAIRGRLAGHNEQFF
cdr3_nt: TGTGCCATCAGGGGGCGATTAGCGGGCCACAATGAGCAGTTCTTC